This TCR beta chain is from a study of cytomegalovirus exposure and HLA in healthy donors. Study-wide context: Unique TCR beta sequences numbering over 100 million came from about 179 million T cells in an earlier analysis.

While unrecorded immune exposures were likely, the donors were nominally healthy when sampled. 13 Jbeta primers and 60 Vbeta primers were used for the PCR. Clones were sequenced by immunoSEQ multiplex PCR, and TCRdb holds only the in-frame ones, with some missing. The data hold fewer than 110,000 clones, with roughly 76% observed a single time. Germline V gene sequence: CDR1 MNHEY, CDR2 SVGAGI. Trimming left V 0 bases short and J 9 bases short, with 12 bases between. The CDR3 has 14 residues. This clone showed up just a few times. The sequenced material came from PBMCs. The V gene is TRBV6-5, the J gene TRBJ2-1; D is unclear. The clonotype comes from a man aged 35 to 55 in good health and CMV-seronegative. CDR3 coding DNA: TGTGCCAGCAGTTACTCCCAGCCGGGTAGTGAGCAGTTCTTC. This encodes CASSYSQPGSEQFF.